The 17 T cell receptor beta chains listed next were all sequenced from one sample in a study of cytotoxic CD8 clonotypes in ibrutinib-treated CLL. TCRdb's copy holds only in-frame clones and misses some; the assay was immunoSEQ multiplex PCR. This sample has 130,000 to 150,000 clones, with roughly 83% found just once. The sequences come from PBMCs, collected after 12 months of ibrutinib treatment. The source is a human donor with chronic lymphocytic leukemia.

This chain uses TRBV7-6 with TRBJ2-6; 8 bases are shared with TRBD1. The J segment lost 0 bases and the V segment lost 1 base, leaving 5 bases of the junction unmatched. The germline gives CDR1 SGHVS, CDR2 FNYEAQ. The length of the CDR3 is 18 residues. CDR3 in amino acids: CASSLDGTGVSGANVLTF. The CDR3 DNA follows: TGTGCCAGCAGCTTAGACGGGACAGGAGTCTCTGGGGCCAACGTCCTGACTTTC.

Regarding this clone: This CDR3 is also generated by other DNA sequences in the sample. This chain links TRBV19 with TRBJ2-1, with D possibly matching TRBD2 (5 bases). The V gene's germline CDR1 is LNHDA and CDR2 SQIVND (reference sequence). V gave up 3 bases and J gave up 6 bases, with 9 bases separating them. This CDR3 is 13 amino acids long. For the CDR3, the DNA is TGTGCCAGTAGTATTGTAGGGAGCAATGAGCAGTTCTTC. Residues: CASSIVGSNEQFF.

To note about this clone: One junction end does not reproduce the germline sequence, and a read error may be involved. The chain has TRBV9 and TRBJ2-1, with TRBD2 matching 7 bases. The length of the CDR3 is 15 residues. Germline V lookup: CDR1 SGDLS, CDR2 YYNGEE. The CDR3 region has the DNA TGTGCCAGCAGCCCCCGACTAGCTTCCTCCAATGAGCAGTTCTTC. Translating it yields CASSPRLASSNEQFF.

This clone turned up a few times. This chain uses TRBV18 with TRBJ2-2; D remains unclear. The CDR3 covers 17 residues. Germline V CDR1 and CDR2: KGHSH, LQKENI. The germline V and J ends were trimmed by 1 base and 3 bases, with 15 bases remaining between them. As DNA, the CDR3 is TGTGCCAGCTCACCACGCGGCAGCTGGGCTTACACCGGGGAGCTGTTTTTT. This gives the protein CASSPRGSWAYTGELFF.

The rearrangement uses TRBV6-5 and TRBJ2-3, with D possibly TRBD2 on 6 matching bases. V was clipped by 7 bases and J by 4 bases, with 12 bases between them. Per germline, CDR1 MNHEY and CDR2 SVGAGI. CDR3 length: 13 residues. CDR3 in DNA: TGTGCCAGCAACCAACCGGGGGCAGATACGCAGTATTTT. It yields the protein CASNQPGADTQYF.

The chain joins TRBV6-1 to TRBJ2-7, with D maybe TRBD1 (6 bases). The CDR3 extends over 12 amino acids. CDR1 and CDR2 from the germline V gene are MNHNS and SASEGT. V lost 5 bases and J 6 bases, leaving 11 bases between the germline ends. CDR3 residues: CASSKQGGEQYF. DNA for the CDR3: TGTGCCAGCAGTAAACAGGGCGGCGAGCAGTACTTC.

The chain employs TRBV9 and TRBJ1-2, with D possibly matching TRBD1 (5 bases). The CDR3 runs 14 residues. Trimming stripped 0 bases from V and 3 bases from J, with 9 bases between. Germline CDR1 and CDR2: SGDLS and YYNGEE. The CDR3 nucleotides are TGTGCCAGCAGCGTAGTGGGGGACCACTATGGCTACACCTTC. Translation: CASSVVGDHYGYTF.

The chain uses TRBV27 and TRBJ2-1; 9 bases are shared with TRBD1. CDR1 is MNHEY, CDR2 SMNVEV, per germline (reference sequence). The V gene end was trimmed by 4 bases and the J gene end by 4 bases; junction bases not matched to a gene: 5. The CDR3 runs 15 residues. CDR3 bases: TGTGCCAGCAGTTCGGACAGGGGCCTGTACAATGAGCAGTTCTTC. Its protein product is CASSSDRGLYNEQFF.

The chain uses TRBV30 and TRBJ2-7, with TRBD1 matching 11 bases. The CDR3 spans 17 residues. J gave up 3 bases and V 4 bases, and 14 bases lay outside the gene matches. Germline V gene data show CDR1 as GTSNPN and CDR2 as SVGIG (reference sequence). The CDR3 here is CAWTRFVAGQGGYEQYF. The CDR3 bases are TGTGCCTGGACTAGATTCGTGGCGGGACAGGGGGGCTACGAGCAGTACTTC.

The chain employs TRBV5-6 and TRBJ1-2; a weak D match, TRBD1 (5 bases). The CDR3 sequence is 14 residues long. Trimming pared 4 bases from V and 4 bases from J, leaving 14 bases between. Germline CDR1 SGHDT, CDR2 YYEEEE. The CDR3 region is CASSTRGASYGYTF. In DNA form, the CDR3 reads TGTGCCAGCAGCACGCGAGGGGCCTCCTATGGCTACACCTTC.

The chain combines TRBV25-1 with TRBJ2-7, with D possibly being TRBD1 (6 bases). CDR3 length: 13 amino acids. The germline CDR1 and CDR2 sequences are MGHDK and SYGVNS. The V end lost 4 bases, the J end lost 3 bases, and 10 bases lay between the germline ends. The CDR3 spells CASSGQGLYEQYF. CDR3 nucleotide sequence: TGTGCCAGCAGTGGGCAGGGGCTCTACGAGCAGTACTTC.

This chain joins TRBV9 and TRBJ2-7, with 9 bases fitting TRBD1. Germline-derived CDR1 and CDR2 are SGDLS and YYNGEE. V dropped 2 bases and J dropped 7; count of bases not matched to a gene: 4. This CDR3 is 13 amino acids long. CDR3 nucleotide sequence: TGTGCCAGCAGCGTTACAGGGGGCAGGGAGCAGTACTTC. Translation gives CASSVTGGREQYF.

The gene calls are TRBV5-6 and TRBJ1-2, with TRBD1 matching 7 bases. The CDR3 sequence is 13 residues long. Germline V CDR1 and CDR2: SGHDT, YYEEEE. V dropped 4 bases and J dropped 4; count of bases not matched to a gene: 4. The DNA of the CDR3 is TGTGCCAGCAGCCGACAGGGTCGCTATGGCTACACCTTC. It codes for CASSRQGRYGYTF.

This clone has more than one count but fewer than ten. The genes are TRBV15 and TRBJ1-5; the D is unclear. There are 14 residues in the CDR3. V was cut by 0 bases and J by 3 bases, with 6 bases left in between. Germline V gene data show CDR1 as LNHNV and CDR2 as YYDKDF (reference sequence). DNA of the CDR3: TGTGCCACCAGCAGAGATGCGTCCAATCAGCCCCAGCATTTT. Translating it yields CATSRDASNQPQHF.

The V call is TRBV10-3, the J call TRBJ1-5; 7 nucleotides align to TRBD1. V was clipped by 10 bases and J by 1 base; unmatched bases: 4. The CDR3 consists of 13 residues. CDR1 and CDR2 from the germline V gene are ENHRY and SYGVKD. The CDR3 DNA reads TGTGCCACGGGGGACAGCAGCAATCAGCCCCAGCATTTT. Translating gives CATGDSSNQPQHF.

This clone has more than one count but fewer than ten. The chain couples TRBV27 to TRBJ1-2; a possible D gene is TRBD1 (5 bases). This CDR3 has 15 residues. CDR1 and CDR2 (germline): MNHEY, SMNVEV (reference sequence). V lost 6 bases and J lost 2, with 16 bases in between. This CDR3 is CASSSPGTENYGYTF. Here the CDR3 DNA reads TGTGCCAGCAGCAGTCCCGGGACGGAAAACTATGGCTACACCTTC.

The J gene is TRBJ2-2, the V gene TRBV4-3, with TRBD2 identical over 15 bases. Germline lookup yields CDR1 LGHNA and CDR2 YSLEER. CDR3 length: 22 amino acids. V shed 0 bases, J shed 5 bases, and the junction held 16 bases outside the gene matches. CDR3 sequence (DNA): TGCGCCAGCAGCCAAGAAGTCGGGACTAGCGGGAGGCCCCTTAAAACAACCGGGGAGCTGTTTTTT. Protein product: CASSQEVGTSGRPLKTTGELFF.